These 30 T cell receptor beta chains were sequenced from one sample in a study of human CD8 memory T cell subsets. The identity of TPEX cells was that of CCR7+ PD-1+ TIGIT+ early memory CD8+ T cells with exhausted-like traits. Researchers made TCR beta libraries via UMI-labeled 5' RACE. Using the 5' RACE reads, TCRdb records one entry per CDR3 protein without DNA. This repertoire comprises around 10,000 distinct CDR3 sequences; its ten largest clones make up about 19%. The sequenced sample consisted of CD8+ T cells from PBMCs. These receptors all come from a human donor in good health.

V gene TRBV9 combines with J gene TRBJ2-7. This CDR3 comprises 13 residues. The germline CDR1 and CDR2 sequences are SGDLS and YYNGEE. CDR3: CASSPSTKGEQYF.

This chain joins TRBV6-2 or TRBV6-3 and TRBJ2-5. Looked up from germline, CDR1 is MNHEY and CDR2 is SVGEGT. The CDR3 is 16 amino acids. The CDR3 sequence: CASSDRGQVHQETQYF.

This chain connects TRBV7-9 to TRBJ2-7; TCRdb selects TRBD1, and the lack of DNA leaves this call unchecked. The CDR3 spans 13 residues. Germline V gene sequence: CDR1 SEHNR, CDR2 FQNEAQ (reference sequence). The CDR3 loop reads CASSREGAEEQYF.

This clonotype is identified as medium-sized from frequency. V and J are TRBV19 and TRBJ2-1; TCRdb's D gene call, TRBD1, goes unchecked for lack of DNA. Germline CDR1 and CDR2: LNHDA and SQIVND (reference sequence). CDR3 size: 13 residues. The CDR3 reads CASSQGKYNEQFF.

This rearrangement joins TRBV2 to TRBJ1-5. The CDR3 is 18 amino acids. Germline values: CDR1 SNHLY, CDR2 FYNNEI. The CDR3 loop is CASSDGRRFEVSNQPQHF.

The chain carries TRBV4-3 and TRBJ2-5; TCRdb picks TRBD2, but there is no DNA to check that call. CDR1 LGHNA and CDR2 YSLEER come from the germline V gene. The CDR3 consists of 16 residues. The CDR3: CASSQDITSGRGTQYF.

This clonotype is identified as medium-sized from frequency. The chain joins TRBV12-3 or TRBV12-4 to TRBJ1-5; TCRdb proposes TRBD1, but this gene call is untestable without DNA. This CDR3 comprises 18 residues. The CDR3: CASNIPGQWGDSNQPQHF.

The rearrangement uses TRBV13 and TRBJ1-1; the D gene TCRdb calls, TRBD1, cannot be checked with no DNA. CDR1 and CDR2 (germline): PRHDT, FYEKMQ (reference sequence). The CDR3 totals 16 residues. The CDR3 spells CASSPTLGTGRTEAFF.

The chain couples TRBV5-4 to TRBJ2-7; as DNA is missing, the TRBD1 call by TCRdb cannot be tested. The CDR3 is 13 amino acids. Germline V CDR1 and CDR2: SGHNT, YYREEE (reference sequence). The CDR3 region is CASSPLDREEQYF.

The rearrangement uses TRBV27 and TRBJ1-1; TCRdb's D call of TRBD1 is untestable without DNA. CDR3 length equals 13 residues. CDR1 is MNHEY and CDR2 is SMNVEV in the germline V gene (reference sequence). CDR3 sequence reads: CASSSGVGTEAFF.

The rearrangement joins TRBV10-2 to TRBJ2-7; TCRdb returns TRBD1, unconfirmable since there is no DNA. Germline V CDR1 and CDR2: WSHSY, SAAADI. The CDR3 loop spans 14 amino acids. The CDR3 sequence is CASSDRAVEYEQYF.

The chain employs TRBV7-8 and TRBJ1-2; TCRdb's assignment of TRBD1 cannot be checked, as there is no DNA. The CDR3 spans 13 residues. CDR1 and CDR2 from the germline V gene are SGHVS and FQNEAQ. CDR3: CASSEQGRSGYTF.

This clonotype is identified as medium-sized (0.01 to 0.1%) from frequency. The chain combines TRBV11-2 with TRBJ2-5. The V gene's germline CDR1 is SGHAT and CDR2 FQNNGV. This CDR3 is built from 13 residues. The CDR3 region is CASSFRNQETQYF.

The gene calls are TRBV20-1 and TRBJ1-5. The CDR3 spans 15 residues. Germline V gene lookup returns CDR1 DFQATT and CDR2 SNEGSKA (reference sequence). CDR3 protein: CSARDPGHSNQPQHF.

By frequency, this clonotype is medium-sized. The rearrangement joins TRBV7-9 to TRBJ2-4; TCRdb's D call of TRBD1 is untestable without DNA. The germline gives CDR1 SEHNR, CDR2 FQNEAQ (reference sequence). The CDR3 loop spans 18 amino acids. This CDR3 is CASSISGLTGLAKNIQYF.

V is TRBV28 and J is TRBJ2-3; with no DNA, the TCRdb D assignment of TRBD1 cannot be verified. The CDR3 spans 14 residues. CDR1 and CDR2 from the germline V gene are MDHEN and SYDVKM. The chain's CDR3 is CAVLGLLGTDTQYF. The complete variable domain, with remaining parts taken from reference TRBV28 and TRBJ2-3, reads DVKVTQSSRYLVKRTGEKVFLECVQDMDHENMFWYRQDPGLGLRLIYFSYDVKMKEKGDIPEGYSVSREKKERFSLILESASTNQTSMYLCAVLGLLGTDTQYFGPGTRLTVL.

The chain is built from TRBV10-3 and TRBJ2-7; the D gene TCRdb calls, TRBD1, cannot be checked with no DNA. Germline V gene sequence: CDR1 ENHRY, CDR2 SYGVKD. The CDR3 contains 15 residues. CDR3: CAISVVGVLAYEQYF.

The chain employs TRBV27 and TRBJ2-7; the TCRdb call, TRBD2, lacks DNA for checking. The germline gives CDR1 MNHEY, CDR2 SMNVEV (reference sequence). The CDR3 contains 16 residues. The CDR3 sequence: CASSLQSGPISYEQYF.

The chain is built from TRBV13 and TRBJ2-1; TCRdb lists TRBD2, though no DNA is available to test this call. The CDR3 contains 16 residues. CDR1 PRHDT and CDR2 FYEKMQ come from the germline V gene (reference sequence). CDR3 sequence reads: CASSSRLAGDHNEQFF.

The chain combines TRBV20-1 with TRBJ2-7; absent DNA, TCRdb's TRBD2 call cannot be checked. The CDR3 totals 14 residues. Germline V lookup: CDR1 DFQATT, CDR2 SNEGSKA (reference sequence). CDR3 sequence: CSAERGLDVYEQYF.

CDR3 region: CASSPTGISTDTQYF. The V gene is TRBV5-4, the J gene TRBJ2-3; the TCRdb D gene call, TRBD1, has no DNA to confirm it. From germline, CDR1 is SGHNT and CDR2 YYREEE (reference sequence). The CDR3 length is 15 residues.

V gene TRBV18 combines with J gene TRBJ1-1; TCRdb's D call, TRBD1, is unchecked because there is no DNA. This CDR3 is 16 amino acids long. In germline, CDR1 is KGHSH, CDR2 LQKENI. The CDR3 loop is CASSPSETGVNTEAFF.

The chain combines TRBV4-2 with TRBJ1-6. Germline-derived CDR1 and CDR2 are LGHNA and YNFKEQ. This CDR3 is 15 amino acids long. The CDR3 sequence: CASSQDFSDGSPLHF.

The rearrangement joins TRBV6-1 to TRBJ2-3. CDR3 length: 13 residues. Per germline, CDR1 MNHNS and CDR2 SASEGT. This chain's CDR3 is CASSDVIPDTQYF.

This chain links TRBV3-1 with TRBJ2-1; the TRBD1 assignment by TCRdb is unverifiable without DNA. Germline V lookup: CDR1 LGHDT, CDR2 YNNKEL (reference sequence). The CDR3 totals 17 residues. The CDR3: CASSQERGHGSYNEQFF.

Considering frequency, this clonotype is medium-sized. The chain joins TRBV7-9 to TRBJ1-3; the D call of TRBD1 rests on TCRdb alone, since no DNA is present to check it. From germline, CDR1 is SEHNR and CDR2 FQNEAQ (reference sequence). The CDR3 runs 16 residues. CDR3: CASSSPRSGNGNTIYF.

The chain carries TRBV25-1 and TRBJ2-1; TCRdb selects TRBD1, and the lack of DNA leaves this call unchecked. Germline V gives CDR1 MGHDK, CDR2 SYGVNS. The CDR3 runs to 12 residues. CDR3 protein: CATSLTGLEQFF.

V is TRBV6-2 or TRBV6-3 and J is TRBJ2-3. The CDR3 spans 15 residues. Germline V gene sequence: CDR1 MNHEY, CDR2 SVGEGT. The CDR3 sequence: CASSYERRLADTQYF.

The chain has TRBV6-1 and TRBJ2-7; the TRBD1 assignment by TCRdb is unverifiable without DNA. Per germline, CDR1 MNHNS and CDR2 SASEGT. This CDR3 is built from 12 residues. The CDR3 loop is CASWQGARGQYF.

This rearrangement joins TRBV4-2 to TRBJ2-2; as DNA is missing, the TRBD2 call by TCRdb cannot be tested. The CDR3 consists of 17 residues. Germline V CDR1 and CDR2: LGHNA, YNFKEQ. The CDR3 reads CASSPPKGPPPTGELFF.